This paragraph reports one T cell receptor (beta chain). This receptor's antigen is unknown. This sample was sequenced with a NextSeq 550. The Human TCR Profiling Kit (MiLaboratory) was used to prepare UMI-labeled 5' RACE TRB cDNA libraries. The full amount of extracted RNA was used for cDNA synthesis, and the full amount of resulting cDNA was used for PCR amplification. Libraries were prepared in parallel using an identical number of PCR cycles. The source study handled its data this way. With a requirement of at least two reads per UMI, MIGEC and MiXCR extracted about 52,000 +/- 9,100 unique UMI-labeled TRB cDNA molecules per library. An average of approximately 40,000 +/- 10,000 functional in-frame TRB CDR3 nucleotide clonotypes without stop codons was found per library. Diversity metrics, including normalized Shannon-Wiener and Chao1, were computed in VDJtools after downsampling to 5000 UMI-labeled TRB molecules per sample. VDJtools computed clonotype-size-weighted physicochemical properties of the central five CDR3 residues: interaction energy, strength, volume and Kidera factor 4. After TCRdb reprocessed the reads, each CDR3 protein sequence was kept as one row, without DNA. TCRdb, not the authors, supplied the V and J calls. The sample table includes 140,000 to 150,000 distinct CDR3 sequences. About 0.3% of the sample lies in the top ten.

This entry belongs to a study of CXCR3-negative and CXCR3-positive naive CD8 T cells (dated by TCRdb to about 2019). Study-level background: In total, about 130 million TRB reads were obtained, which works out to roughly 1.5 +/- 0.3 million reads per library. The TRBV-TRBJ cluster analysis covered naive subsets from 5 donors and memory cells from 3 donors. Diversity and physicochemical repertoire analyses covered roughly eleven donors pooled from two independent experiments. Beyond this particular receptor, the publication reports: Similar TRBV-TRBJ usage was shown by naive CXCR3-negative and CXCR3-positive cells from the same donor, whereas distinct patterns were shown by memory cells. TRB CDR3s from CXCR3-positive naive cells showed higher hydrophobicity (lower Kidera factor 4), lower energy, and higher strength and volume indices than CXCR3-negative naive cells. Comparably high repertoire diversity was found in both naive subsets, whereas much lower repertoire diversity was found in memory CD8+ T cells. Because CXCR3 expression was partially decreased after cryopreservation, freshly isolated PBMCs were used for most assays. Because surface CD5, which is linked to self-reactivity in mice, was comparable between the naive subsets, TCR interaction strength was also inferred from the physicochemical properties of TRB CDR3s.

Spanning cysteine to phenylalanine, the CDR3 consists of 16 amino acids. Only the protein is on record. Looking up the germline V gene (reference sequence) yields CDR1 SEHNR and CDR2 FQNEAQ. For every CD8+ T cell subset, under 350,000 cells were flow-sorted straight into RLT lysis buffer, and each subset was sorted in triplicate. Naive CD8+ T cells were defined stringently as CD45RO-CCR7+CD27+CD95- to exclude memory contaminants. Peripheral blood mononuclear cells were isolated from buffy coats using standard density gradient centrifugation. A FACSAria III was used to flow-sort naive CD8+ T cells into CXCR3-negative and CXCR3-positive populations. Total RNA was extracted from sorted cells using an RNeasy Mini Kit.

This TCR came from a human donor in good health. Some clones in this sample may be carry-over from other donors' samples. Recombination joined TRBV7-9 with TRBJ2-5. Sequencing used naive CXCR3+ CD8+ T cells from blood. The intended sense of this specimen's cell subset or site label: CD45RO-CCR7+CD27+CD95- naive CD8+ T cells expressing CXCR3 (TNR3+). The CDR3 amino acid sequence is: CASSLAYTTTQETQYF. The CDR3, completed at both ends by the reference TRBV7-9 and TRBJ2-5 genes, gives the full variable domain DTGVSQNPRHKITKRGQNVTFRCDPISEHNRLYWYRQTLGQGPEFLTYFQNEAQLEKSRLLSDRFSAERPKGSFSTLEIQRTEQGDSAMYLCASSLAYTTTQETQYFGPGTRLLVL.